Given below is one TCR beta chain in context. Its antigen is unidentified. Stated time point: cycle 4 day 1 (C4D1), after more than five weeks of nivolumab. Each patient experienced a relapse that followed autologous stem cell transplantation, and brentuximab vedotin exposure varied. This sample was taken from a study of PD-1 blockade in classical Hodgkin lymphoma. Points from the study as a whole: By C4D1, CD4+ diversity increased significantly, especially in complete responders.

Produced via immunoSEQ multiplex PCR; TCRdb's table is partial and in-frame only. The repertoire includes tens of thousands of clones, about 89% of them detected once, and approximately 10% sits in the top ten. The germline gives CDR1 SGHTS, CDR2 YDEGEE. Trimming removed 5 bases at V and 2 bases at J, with 8 bases between. This CDR3 contains 12 residues. The rearrangement joins TRBV5-8 to TRBJ2-7, with D perhaps TRBD1 (6 bases). This TCR was sampled from a human donor with classical Hodgkin lymphoma. Material: peripheral blood mononuclear cells (PBMCs), obtained before the fourth cycle of nivolumab. The CDR3 DNA reads as TGTGCCAGCAGGACAGGAACCTACGAGCAGTACTTC. Amino acids: CASRTGTYEQYF.